A selection of T cell receptor beta chains follows, all from one sample in a study. TCRdb itself ran the RT-PCR reads through MiXCR, one entry per CDR3 protein. The sample has about 680,000 distinct CDR3 sequences; 13% to 15% are singletons. What was sequenced was memory CD4+ T cells from blood. Source of these receptors: a female donor in good health, serving as a healthy control. Each CDR3 is given with its conserved first and last residue. D genes are given only for firm matches. Some rows mark clone size as missing; the rest say once, few, many or name a class of expanded clone.

TRBD2	TRBV20-1	once	TRBJ2-7	CSATSGRASVVEQYF	TGCAGTGCAACTAGCGGGAGGGCCTCAGTAGTAGAGCAGTACTTC
TRBD2	TRBV11-2	few	TRBJ2-5	CASSPPEREAFRETQYF	TGTGCCAGCAGCCCCCCGGAGCGGGAGGCCTTCAGGGAGACCCAGTACTTC
-	TRBV12-3/TRBV12-4	few	TRBJ2-5	CATTTGRLTVNQETQYF	TGTGCCACCACGACAGGCCGACTAACTGTAAACCAAGAGACCCAGTACTTC
TRBD1	TRBV3-1	-	TRBJ2-7	CASTRGTGGHEQYF	TGTGCCAGCACCCGAGGGACAGGGGGCCACGAGCAGTACTTC
-	TRBV10-3	-	TRBJ2-6	CAIRPDSFMANVLTF	TGTGCCATCAGGCCAGACAGCTTCATGGCCAACGTCCTGACTTTC
-	TRBV7-2	few	TRBJ2-1	CASSPGLSGSKFF	TGTGCCAGCAGCCCCGGACTTTCTGGTTCCAAGTTCTTC
-	TRBV4-2	-	TRBJ2-3	CASSQDFGAGSTDTQYF	TGTGCCAGCAGCCAAGATTTCGGGGCGGGGAGCACAGATACGCAGTATTTT
-	TRBV7-2	many	TRBJ2-3	CASSLMRGGTDTQYF	TGTGCCAGCAGCCTAATGCGAGGGGGCACAGATACGCAGTATTTT
-	TRBV6-2/TRBV6-3	few	TRBJ2-7	CASRSGSSVSYEQYF	TGTGCCAGCAGAAGCGGTTCGAGTGTATCCTACGAGCAGTACTTC
-	TRBV7-2	many	TRBJ2-5	CASSPRLRGGETQYF	TGTGCCAGCAGTCCACGACTAAGGGGCGGGGAGACCCAGTACTTC
TRBD2	TRBV5-1	many	TRBJ2-1	CASSLTAGAGYNEQFF	TGCGCCAGCAGCTTGACGGCGGGAGCGGGCTACAATGAGCAGTTCTTC
TRBD1	TRBV7-2	-	TRBJ2-3	CASSPRVGGIATDTQYF	TGTGCCAGCAGCCCCAGGGTAGGGGGCATCGCAACAGATACGCAGTATTTT
-	TRBV20-1	many	TRBJ2-1	CSAVALGANGVQFF	TGCAGTGCAGTCGCCCTCGGGGCCAACGGGGTTCAGTTCTTC
-	TRBV12-3/TRBV12-4	few	TRBJ1-3	CASTFFGGNTIYF	TGTGCCAGCACTTTTTTTGGTGGAAACACCATATATTTT
-	TRBV7-2	many	TRBJ2-7	CASSLDPYYEQYF	TGTGCCAGCAGCTTAGATCCTTACTACGAGCAGTACTTC
-	TRBV6-6	many	TRBJ1-1	CASSYTESRGLNTEAFF	TGTGCCAGCAGTTACACGGAAAGTAGGGGTCTAAACACTGAAGCTTTCTTT
-	TRBV29-1	-	TRBJ2-7	CSGINAELHGIMSWGYEQYF	TGCAGTGGTATCAACGCAGAGTTACATGGGATAATGTCTTGGGGGTACGAGCAGTACTTC
-	TRBV4-3	many	TRBJ1-1	CASSQGTEIGAEAFF	TGCGCCAGCAGCCAGGGGACGGAGATAGGGGCTGAAGCTTTCTTT
-	TRBV5-6	-	TRBJ1-5	CASSAGQLINQPQHF	TGTGCCAGCAGCGCTGGACAGCTTATCAATCAGCCCCAGCATTTT
TRBD2	TRBV7-2	many	TRBJ2-5	CASSALTRGEETQYF	TGTGCCAGCAGCGCCCTTACTCGGGGGGAGGAGACCCAGTACTTC
-	TRBV20-1	-	TRBJ2-1	CSARFSSISTGNEQFF	TGCAGTGCTAGATTCTCATCTATATCGACGGGGAATGAGCAGTTCTTC
-	TRBV20-1	many	TRBJ2-3	CSAEVPTDTQYF	TGCAGTGCAGAGGTACCCACAGATACGCAGTATTTT
-	TRBV7-2	-	TRBJ1-1	CASSFTLGVGNTEAFF	TGTGCCAGCAGCTTCACCCTTGGGGTGGGGAACACTGAAGCTTTCTTT
-	TRBV7-9	few	TRBJ2-5	CASSPSSGAETQYF	TGTGCCAGCAGCCCAAGCTCGGGGGCAGAGACCCAGTACTTC
TRBD1	TRBV20-1	-	TRBJ1-1	CSAIRGRTTEAFF	TGCAGTGCAATCAGGGGGCGGACCACTGAAGCTTTCTTT
-	TRBV5-1	few	TRBJ1-6	CASSPPGTGNSPLHF	TGCGCCAGCAGCCCTCCCGGGACCGGCAATTCACCCCTCCACTTT
TRBD2	TRBV5-1	many	TRBJ2-1	CASSILGLAAYNEQFF	TGCGCCAGCAGCATCCTGGGACTAGCGGCCTACAATGAGCAGTTCTTC
-	TRBV7-2	few	TRBJ1-2	CASSRPDGRNYGYTF	TGTGCCAGCAGCAGACCGGACGGAAGGAATTATGGCTACACCTTC
TRBD2	TRBV2	few	TRBJ2-3	CASAASGRTDTQYF	TGTGCCAGCGCCGCTAGCGGGAGAACAGATACGCAGTATTTT
TRBD1	TRBV27	many	TRBJ2-2	CASNDRGMIGELFF	TGTGCCAGCAACGACAGGGGAATGATCGGGGAGCTGTTTTTT
-	TRBV12-3/TRBV12-4	-	TRBJ1-1	CASSLAGTIEAFF	TGTGCCAGCAGTTTAGCCGGGACCATTGAAGCTTTCTTT
TRBD1	TRBV5-1	few	TRBJ1-1	CASSFLPGQGMVTEAFF	TGCGCCAGCAGCTTTCTCCCGGGACAGGGGATGGTAACTGAAGCTTTCTTT
-	TRBV27	few	TRBJ2-1	CASSNTGKFSTYNEQFF	TGTGCCAGCAGTAACACCGGAAAGTTTAGCACCTACAATGAGCAGTTCTTC
-	TRBV7-2	many	TRBJ1-6	CASSLGGGGLQSPLHF	TGTGCCAGCAGCTTAGGGGGAGGGGGACTTCAATCACCCCTCCACTTT
-	TRBV10-3	-	TRBJ1-5	CAISVGMDQPQHF	TGTGCCATCAGTGTGGGGATGGATCAGCCCCAGCATTTT
TRBD1	TRBV3-1	-	TRBJ1-2	CASSPTDRDYGYTF	TGTGCCAGCAGCCCAACGGACAGGGACTATGGCTACACCTTC
TRBD2	TRBV20-1	many	TRBJ2-1	CSFEAPSGNNEQFF	TGCAGCTTCGAAGCCCCTAGCGGGAATAATGAGCAGTTCTTC
-	TRBV6-1	-	TRBJ2-1	CASSPGALYNEQFF	TGTGCCAGCAGCCCAGGGGCTCTGTACAATGAGCAGTTCTTC
TRBD1	TRBV15	few	TRBJ2-2	CATSNSRGPGELFF	TGTGCCACCAGCAATAGTAGGGGGCCCGGGGAGCTGTTTTTT
-	TRBV5-5	many	TRBJ2-7	CASSLVRTREQYF	TGTGCCAGCAGCTTGGTCCGGACGAGAGAGCAGTACTTC
TRBD1	TRBV2	-	TRBJ2-7	CASKGQDNSYEQYF	TGTGCCAGCAAGGGACAGGACAACTCCTACGAGCAGTACTTC
-	TRBV7-2	-	TRBJ1-5	CASSLAGERTQHF	TGTGCCAGCAGCTTAGCGGGGGAACGTACCCAGCATTTT
-	TRBV28	once	TRBJ1-2	CASSADSRGYTF	TGTGCCAGCAGTGCGGACAGTCGCGGCTACACCTTC
TRBD2	TRBV11-2	-	TRBJ2-1	CASSKARGSGRAENEQFF	TGTGCCAGCAGCAAAGCCAGGGGGAGCGGGAGGGCCGAGAATGAGCAGTTCTTC